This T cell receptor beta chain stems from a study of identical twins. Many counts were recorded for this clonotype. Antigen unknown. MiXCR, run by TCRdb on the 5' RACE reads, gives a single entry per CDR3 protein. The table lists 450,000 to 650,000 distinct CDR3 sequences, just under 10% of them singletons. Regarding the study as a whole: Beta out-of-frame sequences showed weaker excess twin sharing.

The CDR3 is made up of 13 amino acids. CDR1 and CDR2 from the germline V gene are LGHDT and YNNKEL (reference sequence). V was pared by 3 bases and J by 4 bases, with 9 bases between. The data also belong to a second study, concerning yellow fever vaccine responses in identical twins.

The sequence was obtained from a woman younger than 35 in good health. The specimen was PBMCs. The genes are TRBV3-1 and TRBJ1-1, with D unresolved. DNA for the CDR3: TGTGCCAGCAGCCAGGTGGATGGCACTGAAGCTTTCTTT. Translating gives CASSQVDGTEAFF.